The source of this TCR beta chain is a study of cytomegalovirus exposure and HLA in healthy donors (dated by TCRdb to 2016 to 2017). At the level of the whole study: In an earlier analysis of roughly 590 of the donors, 250 to 350 Gb of sequence data and 117 million unique TCR beta sequences from 150 million to 200 million T cells were reported. Roughly 300 gigabases of sequencing data and around 90 million unique TCR sequences made up an early release that covered approximately 620 HLA-typed donors. The genetic ancestry cluster associated with self-reported Caucasian donors included roughly four fifths of the 300 to 450 genotyped donors. The study was designed to test whether signatures of past pathogen exposure could be identified by cataloging public T cell receptors. Using immunosequencing, the study profiled T cell repertoires from fewer than 850 subjects and related those repertoires to cytomegalovirus serostatus. Along with the approximately 700-subject first cohort, a separate validation cohort of approximately 110 different subjects was used. To predict cytomegalovirus infection status, the study combined high-throughput TCR immunosequencing, statistical association of individual TCRs with disease status, and machine learning. To study patterns of TCR occurrence, a later analysis re-analyzed previously published TCR beta repertoires from 666 donors and added high-resolution HLA genotyping. Rather than drawing on any new phenotypic data, the later analysis identified candidate immune exposures from TCR beta sequences and the way those sequences occurred across donors. To decide whether each TCR beta V gene segment behaved as functional or pseudogenic, an earlier analysis of some 570 of the donors relied on high-throughput TCR beta sequencing. Donor age, sex, ethnicity and CMV serostatus were compiled together with the repertoire data. Genome-wide SNP genotypes for about 55% of the 666 donors were used in a later genetic analysis, which treated that subset as a discovery cohort. Every discovery cohort repertoire had been produced on one sequencing platform. Both class I and class II loci were covered by HLA typing, at four-digit resolution. Typing coverage varied by locus: roughly 620-640 donors for A, B, C, DRB1 and DQB1; approximately 500 for DQA1; about 600 for DPA1; roughly 450 for DPB1. About five DR-DQ haplotypes were treated as single units for association and clustering because of strong linkage in the cohort. Across about 370 genotyped donors of the cohort, an average of 235,054 unique TCR beta nucleotide sequences per donor were sequenced, and 15% to 20% of those sequences were non-productive. General study outcomes and caveats: The authors suggested that the approach could potentially be generalized to other disease states and immunological phenotypes. In an earlier analysis of under 600 of the donors, most TCR beta V segments were observed in productive rearrangements about 87% or about 30% of the time, broadly matching IMGT annotations. A further reported finding was that TCR beta sequences accurately predicted the HLA-A and HLA-B alleles for most subjects in the first cohort. In a later analysis, several top co-occurrence clusters were reported to appear linked to parvovirus B19, influenza, CMV and Epstein-Barr virus. A total of 150 or so TCR beta chains were listed by the study as associated with cytomegalovirus. Roughly 15 rarely observed V segments, including chromosome 9 orphons, were excluded from the earlier analysis of just under 600 of the donors because counts were too low. While some public TCRs were present in many individuals, most TCR sequences turned up only very rarely across donors. V-gene and J-gene trimming of TCR beta chains was associated with a missense DCLRE1C variant in a later genetic analysis, and the association was replicated in an independent cohort. A later analysis associated approximately 17,000 TCR beta sequences with specific HLA alleles at a false discovery rate of 0.05. Because some donors lacked HLA typing at each locus, the association tests relied only on the typed subset. In a later genetic analysis, fewer N-insertions in productive TCRs were reported among donors in an Asian-associated ancestry cluster than the 666-donor mean. In a later analysis, HLA-associated TCR beta chains were found to be more clonally expanded and to have lower generation probabilities than equally common non-associated chains. The sequencing pipeline was judged likely to have produced a cluster of highly shared sequence variants as a technical artifact. Because the 87-base-pair reads could not distinguish some IMGT-functional V segments, including TRBV6-2 and TRBV6-3, those segments were excluded. In both the original and validation cohorts, the classifier was reported to diagnose cytomegalovirus status with high specificity and sensitivity. A later analysis found that most CMV-associated TCR beta chains appeared HLA-restricted, with HLA associations seemingly driven largely by CMV exposure. Linkage disequilibrium might explain the correlated functional status among segregating V segments, but an unknown experimental factor could not be excluded. Strong co-occurrence of HLA alleles, especially DR and DQ, made assigning TCR associations to individual alleles difficult. The presence/absence analyses assumed that sequencing depth was roughly uniform across donors, and that assumption may not be true. Three of the identified cytomegalovirus-associated TCR beta chains were confirmed in vitro to be specific for cytomegalovirus antigens. The cohort was sequenced for TCR beta chains only, and without alpha or paired-chain data the features that could be detected were limited. In a later analysis, the rate of TCR association differed among HLA loci, with DRB1 alleles having the most associated TCRs and HLA-C alleles having the fewest. Immune exposure information for the cohort was limited to CMV serostatus.

The library was obtained by the immunoSEQ multiplex PCR assay. For the multiplex PCR, a mixture combining 60 forward primers for TCR Vbeta segments and 13 reverse primers for TCR Jbeta segments was used. Amplification of the CDR3 region of rearranged TCR beta genes was performed with a multiplex PCR assay on genomic DNA. The amplified TCR beta libraries were sequenced on the Illumina HiSeq System as 87-base-pair reads. The study's processing was this. In a later analysis, tens of millions of unique TCR beta chains were counted across the roughly 700 repertoires, and roughly 9.9 million of these chains were shared by at least two donors. A nearest-neighbor algorithm error-corrected the raw reads and collapsed the reads into unique sequences, merging closely related sequences to remove PCR and sequencing errors. V, D and J gene segments were assigned by aligning CDR3 sequences to IMGT reference sequences. For a sequence to be retained, a match of at least six nucleotides to both a V gene segment and a J gene segment was required. A rearrangement was called productive if the CDR3 had no stop codons and remained in frame with V and J, and every other rearrangement was called non-productive. CDR3 was defined by IMGT convention, running from the second conserved V-encoded cysteine to the conserved J-encoded phenylalanine. In an earlier analysis of approximately 590 of the donors, sequences lacking an unambiguous match to a single V gene segment were excluded. In an earlier analysis of some 590 of the donors, a V segment was called functional when productive rearrangements were above 56.7%, and segregating when the standard deviation between donors exceeded 5%. A statistical classification framework was built to diagnose cytomegalovirus status from the catalog of TCR beta chain sequences. V and J gene assignment, in a later analysis, came from comparing TCR nucleotide sequences with IMGT/GENE-DB human TR gene sequences. Using the TCRdist pipeline, a later analysis assigned CDR3 sequences along with most-parsimonious VDJ recombination scenarios. In a later analysis, every TCR beta chain was defined by the combination of its CDR3 amino acid sequence and its V-gene family, and reads without a unique V-gene family were dropped. To address suspected cross-contamination and a sequencing artifact, a later analysis removed approximately 600 highly shared, low-generation-probability nucleotide sequences. In a later analysis, a clonal expansion index for each public chain was calculated from normalized within-repertoire ranks of inferred template counts. Generation probabilities in a later analysis came from a VDJ recombination model fitted to out-of-frame rearrangements, and those results were checked against IGoR. In a later analysis, hypergeometric tests were used to score TCR-TCR, TCR-HLA and TCR-CMV co-occurrence, with a repertoire-size bias correction applied to TCR pairs. In a later analysis, false discovery rates were estimated by permuting HLA or CMV assignments 20 times. In a later analysis, co-occurring TCRs were grouped with DBSCAN, and TCRdist sequence similarity was added when clustering was performed within HLA-allele-positive subsets. For co-occurrence clustering, repertoires with fewer than 30,000 or more than 120,000 public chains were excluded, along with roughly 5 repertoires with anomalous nucleotide sharing. Imported from immuneACCESS, the table was reduced by TCRdb to in-frame sequences with V and J called. These copies leave out some clones; in studies compared against another copy, an unresolved V gene accounts for under half, and the cause of the remainder is not known. V and J calls and clone size follow that table, whereas D and trimming were derived from the DNA. The sample table shows 150,000 to 200,000 clones, and more than 85% are seen once. About 1.7% of the sample is held by the ten biggest clonotypes.

In total, approximately 610 healthy bone marrow donors made up the cohort. All cohort members were sampled while nominally healthy, although unrecorded immune exposures were likely present. The donor was CMV seronegative and belonged to the group of 380 or so seronegative cohort members. Every donor gave a peripheral blood sample, and the peripheral blood mononuclear cells from that sample were used for TCR beta sequencing. The Qiagen DNeasy Blood Extraction Kit was used to extract genomic DNA from the blood cell samples. V and J are truncated by 0 bases and 2 bases respectively, leaving an intervening sequence of 8 bases. From a lookup of the germline V gene (reference sequence), CDR1 and CDR2 are MNHEY and SMNVEV. Inclusive of the bounding cysteine and phenylalanine, the CDR3 is 14 residues long. The CDR3 DNA has 42 bases and is translated from base 1. This clone occurred once. Its antigen has not been determined. Base-call qualities are not available, and no considerably larger clone is one nucleotide away.

Sequencing used PBMCs. This TCR was sampled from a woman aged 18-35 years in good health and CMV-seronegative. The chain is made from TRBV27 and TRBJ2-7; TRBD1 might be the D gene, on 6 matching bases. The CDR3 region has the sequence CASSLSGQTYEQYF. The DNA sequence follows: TGTGCCAGCAGTTTATCCGGACAGACCTACGAGCAGTACTTC.